These T cell receptor beta chains were read from a single sample in a study of cytomegalovirus exposure and HLA in healthy donors. Assay used: immunoSEQ multiplex PCR; TCRdb lists only in-frame clones, some missing. Among some 200,000 clones listed, around 82% were seen once. The sequenced sample was PBMCs. These receptors were obtained from a woman between 18 and 29 years old in good health and CMV-seropositive. Both conserved end residues are part of each CDR3. Fields, in order: D gene, J gene, V gene, clone size, CDR3 protein, CDR3 DNA. The D gene is left open where the match is weak. Clone sizes are given selectively: once, few, many, or a class where the clone is expanded.

TRBD2	TRBJ2-5	TRBV6-1	NA	CASLPGLAGGPQYF	TGTGCCAGCCTACCGGGACTAGCGGGGGGGCCCCAGTACTTC
TRBD1	TRBJ2-7	TRBV19	NA	CASSPRQGLSSYEQYF	TGTGCCAGTAGTCCACGACAGGGGCTAAGCTCCTACGAGCAGTACTTC
TRBD2	TRBJ2-3	TRBV5-4	NA	CASSFKSGGSSTDTQYF	TGTGCCAGCAGCTTTAAAAGCGGGGGATCTAGCACAGATACGCAGTATTTT
NA	TRBJ1-1	TRBV7-3	NA	CASSLGREKPEAFF	TGTGCCAGCAGCTTAGGCCGGGAGAAGCCTGAAGCTTTCTTT
NA	TRBJ1-5	TRBV7-2	NA	CASSLDGPPWVVRQPQHF	TGTGCCAGCAGCTTAGATGGTCCCCCATGGGTAGTGCGGCAGCCCCAGCATTTT
NA	TRBJ2-1	TRBV9	NA	CASSKDSGDEQFF	TGTGCCAGCAGCAAGGACTCTGGCGATGAGCAGTTCTTC
TRBD1	TRBJ1-1	TRBV4-1	NA	CASSQRGQGSANTEAFF	TGCGCCAGCAGCCAACGCGGACAGGGGTCCGCGAACACTGAAGCTTTCTTT
TRBD1	TRBJ2-3	TRBV27	once	CASSQGQGGDTQYF	TGTGCCAGCAGTCAAGGACAGGGAGGAGATACGCAGTATTTT
NA	TRBJ2-1	TRBV4-1	NA	CASSQDLAYEQFF	TGCGCCAGCAGCCAAGATTTAGCGTACGAGCAGTTCTTC
NA	TRBJ1-6	TRBV27	NA	CASSLSTGRGSSPLHF	TGTGCCAGCAGTTTATCGACTGGTCGAGGTAGTTCACCCCTCCACTTT
NA	TRBJ1-2	TRBV6-1	NA	CASSVTDLNYGYTF	TGTGCCAGCAGTGTAACAGACCTTAACTATGGCTACACCTTC
TRBD1	TRBJ1-2	TRBV19	NA	CASSRGTYGYTF	TGTGCCAGTAGCAGGGGGACCTATGGCTACACCTTC
TRBD2	TRBJ2-5	TRBV7-3	NA	CASRIGPSGGPKWGETQYF	TGTGCCAGCAGAATAGGGCCTAGCGGGGGACCTAAGTGGGGAGAGACCCAGTACTTC
TRBD1	TRBJ1-5	TRBV19	few	CASNTGTGFRGPQHF	TGTGCCAGTAACACCGGGACAGGGTTCAGGGGGCCCCAGCATTTT
NA	TRBJ2-7	TRBV2	few	CASSYYEQYF	TGTGCCAGCAGTTATTACGAGCAGTACTTC
TRBD1	TRBJ2-3	TRBV9	once	CASSVGQGDTQYF	TGTGCCAGCAGCGTAGGACAGGGTGATACGCAGTATTTT
TRBD2	TRBJ2-3	TRBV2	NA	CASRDGLDPSTDTQYF	TGTGCCAGCAGGGACGGACTAGATCCTAGCACAGATACGCAGTATTTT
TRBD1	TRBJ2-5	TRBV18	NA	CASSPKGQGIYF	TGTGCCAGCTCACCAAAGGGACAGGGTATATACTTC
TRBD1	TRBJ2-5	TRBV20-1	NA	CNGTAQETQYF	TGCAATGGGACAGCCCAAGAGACCCAGTACTTC
TRBD2	TRBJ2-5	TRBV7-7	NA	CASSLEAGGRETQYF	TGTGCCAGCAGCTTAGAGGCGGGGGGAAGAGAGACCCAGTACTTC
NA	TRBJ1-4	TRBV5-6	once	CASSQTGFNEKLFF	TGTGCCAGCAGCCAGACAGGATTTAATGAAAAACTGTTTTTT
TRBD2	TRBJ2-3	TRBV7-3	NA	CASSSRGGRTDTQYF	TGTGCCAGCAGCTCACGCGGGGGGCGCACAGATACGCAGTATTTT
TRBD1	TRBJ1-2	TRBV2	NA	CASSGTGGEKYGYTF	TGTGCCAGCAGTGGGACAGGAGGAGAAAAGTATGGCTACACCTTC
TRBD2	TRBJ2-7	TRBV5-5	NA	CASSPEGLTYEQYF	TGTGCCAGCAGCCCTGAGGGACTAACGTACGAGCAGTACTTC
NA	TRBJ1-6	TRBV5-6	NA	CASSLQGNSYNSPLHF	TGTGCCAGCAGCTTGCAGGGTAATTCCTATAATTCACCCCTCCACTTT
TRBD2	TRBJ2-2	TRBV11-3	NA	CASSSGTSGITSGELFF	TGTGCCAGCAGCTCCGGGACTAGCGGTATAACGAGCGGGGAGCTGTTTTTT
TRBD1	TRBJ2-7	TRBV27	NA	CASSGEAGGEQYF	TGTGCCAGCAGTGGCGAAGCAGGGGGCGAGCAGTACTTC
NA	TRBJ1-5	TRBV19	NA	CASSINGNQPQHF	TGTGCCAGTAGTATCAACGGGAACCAGCCCCAGCATTTT
NA	TRBJ2-7	TRBV11-3	once	CASSLGGSRFSEQYF	TGTGCCAGCAGCTTAGGAGGCAGTAGGTTCTCCGAGCAGTACTTC
NA	TRBJ2-5	TRBV7-9	NA	CASTGQDSKQETQYF	TGTGCCAGCACGGGCCAGGACAGCAAACAAGAGACCCAGTACTTC
TRBD1	TRBJ1-2	TRBV11-2	few	CASTGTGLANYGYTF	TGTGCCAGCACCGGGACAGGGCTAGCTAACTATGGCTACACCTTC
TRBD2	TRBJ2-7	TRBV11-2	NA	CASSLVVQRGGEQYF	TGTGCCAGCAGCTTAGTGGTCCAGCGGGGTGGCGAGCAGTACTTC